Listed here are 27 T cell receptor beta chains from one sample, sequenced in a study of blood T cell repertoires in COVID-19 (TCRdb year 2020). The library was made by the immunoSEQ multiplex PCR assay. The source is immuneACCESS, and TCRdb retained only in-frame sequences with V and J called. Part of the clones is not carried over; for the studies checked, unresolved V genes explain less than half of this, and the remainder is unexplained. The sample profile shows 100,000 or so clones; around nine tenths of them were found once. 1.5% to 2% of the sample rests with the top ten. Sequenced material: peripheral blood. The receptors derive from a woman between 50 and 59 years old with COVID-19, enrolled during active disease.

The chain is built from TRBV4-3 and TRBJ2-3, with D possibly matching TRBD2 (6 bases). CDR3 size: 17 residues. Germline CDR1 is LGHNA and CDR2 is YSLEER. V lost 1 base to trimming and J lost 3 bases, with 17 bases between them. CDR3: CASSQGSSGGVTDTQYF. The CDR3 region has the DNA TGCGCCAGCAGCCAAGGGTCCTCCGGCGGGGTGACAGATACGCAGTATTTT.

The chain couples TRBV23-1 to TRBJ2-5, with a tentative D call TRBD1 (6 bases). TRBV23-1 falls under the ORF class, with uncertain function. The CDR3 has 15 residues. V was trimmed by 4 bases and J by 3 bases, leaving 15 bases between them. The CDR3 reads CASSPPRGKEETQYF. The DNA of the CDR3 is TGCGCCAGCAGTCCTCCGAGGGGGAAGGAAGAGACCCAGTACTTC.

The V and J genes are TRBV28 and TRBJ1-6, with 7 positions matching TRBD1. The CDR3 runs 12 residues. Trimming took 10 bases from V and 5 from J; bases not matched to a gene: 2. The germline V gene has CDR1 MDHEN and CDR2 SYDVKM. This CDR3 reads CATGGNNSPLHF. The CDR3 DNA reads as TGTGCCACAGGGGGGAATAATTCACCCCTCCACTTT. The full variable domain, rest sourced from reference TRBV28 and TRBJ1-6, is DVKVTQSSRYLVKRTGEKVFLECVQDMDHENMFWYRQDPGLGLRLIYFSYDVKMKEKGDIPEGYSVSREKKERFSLILESASTNQTSMYLCATGGNNSPLHFGNGTRLTVT.

The V and J genes are TRBV3-1 (or the pseudogene TRBV3-2) and TRBJ2-1; 8 bases match TRBD2. With V trimmed by 6 bases and J by 7 bases, 8 bases remained unmatched. The CDR3 extends over 14 amino acids. Per the germline V gene, CDR1 is LGHDT and CDR2 is YNNKEL (reference sequence). In DNA form, the CDR3 reads TGTGCCAGCAGTCCAAGATCGGGGGGGAATGAGCAGTTCTTC. It yields the protein CASSPRSGGNEQFF.

The chain links TRBV2 to TRBJ2-7; perhaps TRBD2 as D (7 bases). The germline V gene encodes CDR1 SNHLY and CDR2 FYNNEI. This CDR3 has 12 residues. V was trimmed by 6 bases and J by 6 bases, leaving 12 bases between them. This CDR3 reads CASSGGLVEQYV. The CDR3 DNA is TGTGCCAGCAGCGGGGGGCTAGTCGAGCAGTACGTC.

Concerning this clone: It is unclear where the CDR3 begins or ends on the DNA, so no DNA is shown, and the CDR3 is as TCRdb lists it. The chain joins TRBV28 to TRBJ2-7; TRBD1 is the table's D call and was not checked against the DNA. Germline CDR1 and CDR2: MDHEN and SYDVKM. 16 amino acids form the CDR3, both terminal residues included. The CDR3 loop is CASSFGPGQGPLEQYV.

The chain links TRBV6-1 to TRBJ2-4, with D perhaps matching TRBD2 (7 bases). V was trimmed by 4 bases and J by 2 bases, leaving 15 bases between them. The CDR3 has 16 amino acids. CDR1 and CDR2 (germline): MNHNS, SASEGT. CDR3 in DNA: TGTGCCAGCAGTGTAACCCACGGGGGGCCCAAAAACATTCAGTACTTC. Its translation: CASSVTHGGPKNIQYF.

The chain has TRBV30 and TRBJ2-1; TRBD2 aligns across 11 bases. This CDR3 is built from 15 residues. Germline CDR1 reads GTSNPN; CDR2 reads SVGIG (reference sequence). Trimming took 0 bases from V and 8 from J; bases not matched to a gene: 6. The CDR3 reads CAWSVLAGGPYEQFF. The CDR3 DNA follows: TGTGCCTGGAGTGTATTAGCGGGGGGGCCCTATGAGCAGTTCTTC. Filled out from reference TRBV30 and TRBJ2-1, the complete variable domain reads SQTIHQWPATLVQPVGSPLSLECTVEGTSNPNLYWYRQAAGRGLQLLFYSVGIGQISSEVPQNLSASRPQDRQFILSSKKLLLSDSGFYLCAWSVLAGGPYEQFFGPGTRLTVL.

The rearrangement links TRBV19 to TRBJ1-4, with TRBD1 as a possible D gene (6 bases). V lost 6 bases and J lost 4, with 9 bases in between. Germline assignment: CDR1 LNHDA and CDR2 SQIVND (reference sequence). This CDR3 comprises 13 residues. The CDR3 bases are TGTGCCAGTAGCGACAGGCTTAATGAAAAACTGTTTTTT. Encoded protein: CASSDRLNEKLFF.

The CDR3 sequence is CASSLNRGQGGNIQYF. The CDR3 DNA reads as TGTGCCAGCAGCTTAAACCGAGGACAGGGAGGCAACATTCAGTACTTC. The chain is built from TRBV11-2 and TRBJ2-4; 8 bases are a match to TRBD1. Per germline, CDR1 SGHAT and CDR2 FQNNGV. Trimming at V came to 2 bases and at J to 7 bases, leaving 10 bases not matched to a gene. The CDR3 runs to 16 residues.

V is TRBV27 and J is TRBJ1-2, with TRBD1 as a possible D gene (5 bases). Germline-derived CDR1 and CDR2 are MNHEY and SMNVEV (reference sequence). Trimming pared 6 bases from V and 8 bases from J, leaving 19 bases between. This CDR3 has 14 residues. The CDR3 DNA follows: TGTGCCAGCAGCACCCCAGACAGTTTTGGAGGCTACACCTTC. Protein: CASSTPDSFGGYTF.

V and J are TRBV6-5 and TRBJ1-5; 9 bases fit TRBD1. This CDR3 comprises 14 residues. CDR1 and CDR2 (germline): MNHEY, SVGAGI. J was trimmed by 4 bases and V by 6 bases; bases with no gene match: 4. CDR3 DNA: TGTGCCAGCAGGCTGGGACAGGGAAATCAGCCCCAGCATTTT. Translated, it gives CASRLGQGNQPQHF.

The chain recombines TRBV19 with TRBJ1-1; TRBD1 aligns across 7 bases. The CDR3 length is 13 residues. J lost 7 bases, V lost 3 bases, and 5 bases had no gene match. CDR1 LNHDA and CDR2 SQIVND come from the germline V gene (reference sequence). The CDR3 here is CASSMSQGDEAFF. CDR3 DNA sequence: TGTGCCAGTAGTATGAGCCAGGGGGATGAAGCTTTCTTT.

The rearrangement joins TRBV19 to TRBJ2-2; D perhaps matches TRBD2 (5 bases). There are 14 residues in the CDR3. Germline V gene lookup returns CDR1 LNHDA and CDR2 SQIVND (reference sequence). V lost 6 bases and J 5 bases, leaving 13 bases between the germline ends. This CDR3 is CASRDSGETGELFF. CDR3 DNA sequence: TGTGCCAGTAGAGACTCCGGGGAGACCGGGGAGCTGTTTTTT.

The rearrangement links TRBV7-9 to TRBJ2-7; maybe TRBD2 (5 bases). The CDR3 length is 13 residues. V lost 4 bases and J 3 bases, leaving 10 bases between the germline ends. Germline CDR1 reads SEHNR; CDR2 reads FQNEAQ (reference sequence). CDR3 sequence (DNA): TGTGCCAGCAGCTCCACGGCGGGCTACGAGCAGTACTTC. Amino acids: CASSSTAGYEQYF.

The chain employs TRBV28 and TRBJ2-3; the match to TRBD1 covers 7 bases. The CDR3 consists of 18 residues. Germline V lookup: CDR1 MDHEN, CDR2 SYDVKM. With 3 bases clipped from V and 0 bases from J, the junction kept 12 bases outside the gene matches. The CDR3 is CASSFNLATGVSTDTQYF. CDR3 bases: TGTGCCAGCAGTTTCAATCTCGCCACAGGGGTGAGCACAGATACGCAGTATTTT.

The rearrangement joins TRBV28 to TRBJ2-3, with 8 bases identical to TRBD1. V was clipped by 4 bases and J by 2 bases; unmatched bases: 8. CDR1 and CDR2 from the germline V gene are MDHEN and SYDVKM. This CDR3 contains 16 residues. The CDR3 loop reads CASSSIRGLYTDTQYF. The DNA of the CDR3 is TGTGCCAGCAGTTCAATCAGGGGGCTTTACACAGATACGCAGTATTTT.

The chain carries TRBV27 and TRBJ1-5; D unclear. In germline, CDR1 is MNHEY, CDR2 SMNVEV (reference sequence). Deletions cut 8 bases from V and 0 bases from J, with 14 bases between. This CDR3 is 15 amino acids long. The CDR3 is CASSHSVDSNQPQHF. CDR3 in DNA: TGTGCCAGCTCTCACTCGGTTGATAGCAATCAGCCCCAGCATTTT.

The chain joins TRBV7-3 to TRBJ2-7; 7 bases map to TRBD1. V was clipped by 2 bases and J by 6 bases; unmatched bases: 7. The CDR3 extends over 14 amino acids. Per the germline V gene, CDR1 is SGHTA and CDR2 is FQGTGA. The CDR3 DNA reads as TGTGCCAGCAGCTTATCAGGGGGAAATTTCGAGCAGTACTTC. Amino acid sequence: CASSLSGGNFEQYF. The whole variable domain, filled in from reference TRBV7-3 and TRBJ2-7, reads GAGVSQTPSNKVTEKGKYVELRCDPISGHTALYWYRQSLGQGPEFLIYFQGTGAADDSGLPNDRFFAVRPEGSVSTLKIQRTERGDSAVYLCASSLSGGNFEQYFGPGTRLTVT.

The genes are TRBV19 and TRBJ1-1, with a tentative D call TRBD1 (6 bases). V was clipped by 7 bases and J by 5 bases, with 26 bases between them. The CDR3 extends over 17 amino acids. The V gene's germline CDR1 is LNHDA and CDR2 SQIVND (reference sequence). The CDR3 sequence: CASMGSGRGSRGTEAFF. For the CDR3, the DNA is TGTGCCAGTATGGGCTCGGGCAGGGGTTCTAGGGGAACTGAAGCTTTCTTT.

The rearrangement uses TRBV19 and TRBJ1-3; 8 bases are shared with TRBD1. CDR1 LNHDA and CDR2 SQIVND come from the germline V gene (reference sequence). There are 15 residues in the CDR3. The V and J ends lost 7 bases and 3 bases, in that order; junction bases with no gene match: 8. The CDR3: CASTPTGDNGNTIYF. Here the CDR3 DNA reads TGTGCCAGTACCCCGACAGGGGATAATGGAAACACCATATATTTT.

This clone has just one count. The rearrangement links TRBV11-3 to TRBJ2-3; D may be TRBD2 (5 bases). This CDR3 contains 13 residues. Germline CDR1 is SGHNT and CDR2 is YENEEA. V was pared by 5 bases and J by 3 bases, with 9 bases between. The CDR3 coding sequence is TGTGCCAGCAGCCCCCTAGCAACAGATACGCAGTATTTT. It codes for CASSPLATDTQYF.

In this sample, this clone turned up once. The CDR3 here is CASSIRGPGETQYF. In nucleotides, the CDR3 is TGTGCCAGTAGTATAAGGGGCCCCGGGGAGACCCAGTACTTC. The chain is built from TRBV19 and TRBJ2-5; D is possibly TRBD1 (5 bases). Trimming pared 2 bases from V and 5 bases from J, leaving 12 bases between. Germline assignment: CDR1 LNHDA and CDR2 SQIVND (reference sequence). The CDR3 is made up of 14 amino acids.

The genes are TRBV24-1 and TRBJ1-1, with D perhaps matching TRBD1 (6 bases). V lost 4 bases and J 4 bases, leaving 24 bases between the germline ends. Looked up from germline, CDR1 is KGHDR and CDR2 is SFDVKD. CDR3 size: 18 residues. CDR3 loop: CATSDKVRGPPLTTEAFF. CDR3 DNA sequence: TGTGCCACCAGTGACAAAGTCAGGGGCCCCCCTCTAACCACTGAAGCTTTCTTT.

The DNA for the CDR3 is TGTGCCAGCAGCTTGGCCTTAGCGGGGCCGAACACCGGGGAGCTGTTTTTT. It specifies CASSLALAGPNTGELFF. The chain links TRBV7-2 to TRBJ2-2, with TRBD2 matching 8 bases. CDR1 is SGHTA and CDR2 is FQGNSA in the germline V gene. The V segment lost 3 bases and the J segment 0 bases; nucleotides outside the gene matches: 6. The CDR3 has 17 amino acids.

V gene TRBV2 combines with J gene TRBJ1-6; D gene ambiguous. The germline gives CDR1 SNHLY, CDR2 FYNNEI. The CDR3 runs to 12 residues. The V end lost 6 bases, the J end lost 7 bases, and 7 bases lay between the germline ends. CDR3 protein: CASRLQNSPLHF. CDR3 sequence (DNA): TGTGCCAGCAGGCTTCAGAATTCACCCCTCCACTTT.

The chain has TRBV9 and TRBJ2-3, with 10 bases matching TRBD2. This CDR3 is 17 amino acids long. V lost 3 bases to trimming and J lost 6 bases; unmatched junction nucleotides: 13. CDR1 is SGDLS, CDR2 YYNGEE, per germline. The CDR3 nucleotides are TGTGCCAGCAGCGCTCACCCTACTAGCGGGGCCGGGGATACGCAGTATTTT. It is translated as CASSAHPTSGAGDTQYF.